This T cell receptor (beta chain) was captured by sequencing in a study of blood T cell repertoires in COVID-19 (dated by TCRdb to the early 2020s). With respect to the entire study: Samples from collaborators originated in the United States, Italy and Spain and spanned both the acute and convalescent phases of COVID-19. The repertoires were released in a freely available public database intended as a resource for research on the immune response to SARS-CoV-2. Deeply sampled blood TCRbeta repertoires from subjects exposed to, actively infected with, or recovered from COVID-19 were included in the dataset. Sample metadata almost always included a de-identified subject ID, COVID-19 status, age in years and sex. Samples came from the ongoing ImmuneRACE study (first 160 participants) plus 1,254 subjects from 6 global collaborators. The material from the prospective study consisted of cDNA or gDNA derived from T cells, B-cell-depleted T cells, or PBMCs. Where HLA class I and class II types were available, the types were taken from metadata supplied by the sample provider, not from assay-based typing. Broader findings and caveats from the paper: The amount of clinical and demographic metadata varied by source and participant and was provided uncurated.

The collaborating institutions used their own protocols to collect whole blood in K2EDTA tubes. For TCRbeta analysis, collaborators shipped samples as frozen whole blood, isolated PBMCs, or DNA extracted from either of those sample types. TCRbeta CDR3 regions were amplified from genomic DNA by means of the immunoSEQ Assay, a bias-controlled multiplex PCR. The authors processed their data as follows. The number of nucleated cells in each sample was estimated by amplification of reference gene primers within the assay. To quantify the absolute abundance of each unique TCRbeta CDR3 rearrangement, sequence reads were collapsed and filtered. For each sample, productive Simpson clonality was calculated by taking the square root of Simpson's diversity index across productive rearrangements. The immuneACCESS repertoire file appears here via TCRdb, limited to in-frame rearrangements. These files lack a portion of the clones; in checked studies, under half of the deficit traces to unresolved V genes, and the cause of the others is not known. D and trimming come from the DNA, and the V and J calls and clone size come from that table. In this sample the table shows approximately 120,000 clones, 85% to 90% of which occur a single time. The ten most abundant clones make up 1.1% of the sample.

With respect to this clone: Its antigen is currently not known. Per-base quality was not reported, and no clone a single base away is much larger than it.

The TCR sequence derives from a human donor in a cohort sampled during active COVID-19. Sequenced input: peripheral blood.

The base sequence is TGTGCCAGTAGTATACCCCGAGGCAGATCCTACGAGCAGTACTTC. It specifies CASSIPRGRSYEQYF. The V and J genes are TRBV19 and TRBJ2-7, with the identity of the D gene unclear. For CDR1 and CDR2, the germline V gene (reference sequence) lists LNHDA and SQIVND. From its cysteine to its phenylalanine, the CDR3 spans 15 amino acids. CDR3 DNA only is kept here, 45 bases in frame from base 1. The trim is 2 bases for V and 1 base for J, with a gap of 12 bases between the germline ends.